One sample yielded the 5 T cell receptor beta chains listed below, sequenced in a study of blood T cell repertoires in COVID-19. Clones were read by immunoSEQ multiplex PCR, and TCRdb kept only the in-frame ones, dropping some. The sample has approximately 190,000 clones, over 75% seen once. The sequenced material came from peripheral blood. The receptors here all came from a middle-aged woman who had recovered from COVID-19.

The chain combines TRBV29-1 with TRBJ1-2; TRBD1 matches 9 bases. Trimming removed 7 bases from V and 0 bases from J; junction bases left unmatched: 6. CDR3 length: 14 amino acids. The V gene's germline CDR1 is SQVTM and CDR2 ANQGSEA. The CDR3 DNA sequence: TGCAGCGGTGGACAGGGGTTAGCTAACTATGGCTACACCTTC. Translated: CSGGQGLANYGYTF.

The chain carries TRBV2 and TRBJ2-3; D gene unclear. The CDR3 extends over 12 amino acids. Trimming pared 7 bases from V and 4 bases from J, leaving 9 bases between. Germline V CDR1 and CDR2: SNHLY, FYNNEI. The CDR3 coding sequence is TGTGCCAGCATCGTTAAGCCAGATACGCAGTATTTT. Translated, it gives CASIVKPDTQYF. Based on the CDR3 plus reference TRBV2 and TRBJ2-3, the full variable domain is EPEVTQTPSHQVTQMGQEVILRCVPISNHLYFYWYRQILGQKVEFLVSFYNNEISEKSEIFDDQFSVERPDGSNFTLKIRSTKLEDSAMYFCASIVKPDTQYFGPGTRLTVL.

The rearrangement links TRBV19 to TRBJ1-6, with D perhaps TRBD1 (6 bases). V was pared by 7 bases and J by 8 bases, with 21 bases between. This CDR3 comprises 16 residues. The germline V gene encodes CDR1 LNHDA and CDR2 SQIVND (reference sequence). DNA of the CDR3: TGTGCCAGTACCTTAGGGGGTAATCGGATCGATTCACCCCTCCACTTT. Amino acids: CASTLGGNRIDSPLHF.

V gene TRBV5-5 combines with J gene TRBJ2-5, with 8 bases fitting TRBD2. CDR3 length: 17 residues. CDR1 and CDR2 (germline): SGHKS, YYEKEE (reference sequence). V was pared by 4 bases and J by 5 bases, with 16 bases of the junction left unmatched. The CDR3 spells CASSTPPGSGSVETQYF. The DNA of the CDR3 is TGTGCCAGCAGCACCCCACCGGGGAGCGGGAGCGTTGAGACCCAGTACTTC.

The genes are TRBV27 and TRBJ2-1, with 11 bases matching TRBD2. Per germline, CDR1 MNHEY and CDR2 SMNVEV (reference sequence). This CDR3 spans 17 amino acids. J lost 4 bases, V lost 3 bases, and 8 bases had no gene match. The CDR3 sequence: CASSFTTSGSYYNEQFF. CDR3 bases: TGTGCCAGCAGTTTCACCACTAGCGGGAGCTATTACAATGAGCAGTTCTTC.